The next 9 T cell receptor beta chains were all read from a single sample in a study of blood T cell repertoires in COVID-19. Clones were read by immunoSEQ multiplex PCR, and TCRdb kept only the in-frame ones, dropping some. The sample consists of some 350,000 clones, around 86% of them appearing once. Sequencing was performed on peripheral blood. Receptors originate from a woman aged 50 to 65 with COVID-19, enrolled during active disease.

This chain links TRBV7-9 with TRBJ2-3; 7 bases fit TRBD2. The V and J ends lost 2 bases and 4 bases, in that order; junction bases with no gene match: 6. Per germline, CDR1 SEHNR and CDR2 FQNEAQ (reference sequence). The CDR3 has 15 residues. CDR3 nucleotide sequence: TGTGCCAGCAGCTTAAGCCTAGCGGTCTCAGATACGCAGTATTTT. Its protein is CASSLSLAVSDTQYF.

V is TRBV27 and J is TRBJ2-3, with 8 bases lining up with TRBD1. From germline, CDR1 is MNHEY and CDR2 SMNVEV (reference sequence). The V gene end was trimmed by 5 bases and the J gene end by 4 bases; junction bases not matched to a gene: 11. The CDR3 covers 16 residues. In nucleotides, the CDR3 is TGTGCCAGCAGTCCGACCGGACAGGGTTTTTCAGATACGCAGTATTTT. It translates to CASSPTGQGFSDTQYF.

This chain links TRBV18 with TRBJ2-5, with D perhaps TRBD2 (5 bases). The CDR3 totals 12 residues. The germline CDR1 and CDR2 sequences are KGHSH and LQKENI. V was trimmed by 3 bases and J by 5 bases, leaving 7 bases between them. CDR3: CASSPLAETQYF. The CDR3 DNA is TGTGCCAGCTCACCTCTAGCCGAGACCCAGTACTTC.

This rearrangement joins TRBV10-3 to TRBJ1-1; 8 nucleotides line up with TRBD1. Germline V gene lookup returns CDR1 ENHRY and CDR2 SYGVKD. The V and J ends lost 10 bases and 6 bases, in that order; junction bases with no gene match: 10. The CDR3 extends over 13 amino acids. For the CDR3, the DNA is TGTGCCACCAAGGGACAGGAAAGGCCTGAAGCTTTCTTT. Translated: CATKGQERPEAFF.

V usage is TRBV10-2 and J usage is TRBJ1-1, with D perhaps matching TRBD1 (5 bases). The germline V gene has CDR1 WSHSY and CDR2 SAAADI. V shed 2 bases and J shed 8 bases, with 15 bases lying between them. CDR3 length equals 14 residues. For the CDR3, the DNA is TGCGCCAGCAGTGAGAATTGGGGCGGGGGGGAAGCTTTCTTT. It is translated as CASSENWGGGEAFF.

This CDR3 reads CATKRDTNTGELFF. The DNA for the CDR3 is TGTGCCACCAAGCGGGATACGAACACCGGGGAGCTGTTTTTT. The chain has TRBV7-8 and TRBJ2-2; 7 nucleotides align to TRBD2. V lost 10 bases to trimming and J lost 0 bases; unmatched junction nucleotides: 5. The CDR3 runs to 14 residues. Germline assignment: CDR1 SGHVS and CDR2 FQNEAQ. The complete variable domain, with remaining parts taken from reference TRBV7-8 and TRBJ2-2, reads GAGVSQSPRYKVAKRGQDVALRCDPISGHVSLFWYQQALGQGPEFLTYFQNEAQLDKSGLPSDRFFAERPEGSVSTLKIQRTQQEDSAVYLCATKRDTNTGELFFGEGSRLTVL.

The V gene is TRBV5-4, the J gene TRBJ2-7; 7 bases align to TRBD2. CDR3 length equals 16 residues. The trim removed 4 bases at V and 3 bases at J, leaving 13 bases unmatched. Per germline, CDR1 SGHNT and CDR2 YYREEE (reference sequence). The DNA for the CDR3 is TGTGCCAGCAGCCGGGGGAGGGGAAGCCTCAGCTACGAGCAGTACTTC. It codes for CASSRGRGSLSYEQYF.

The chain employs TRBV27 and TRBJ2-6; TRBD1 aligns across 8 bases. V lost 2 bases to trimming and J lost 0 bases; unmatched junction nucleotides: 3. This CDR3 region has 17 residues. Germline CDR1 and CDR2: MNHEY and SMNVEV (reference sequence). The DNA for the CDR3 is TGTGCCAGCAGTTTAGGACAGGGAGACTCTGGGGCCAACGTCCTGACTTTC. This encodes CASSLGQGDSGANVLTF. Full variable domain (rest looked up from reference TRBV27 and TRBJ2-6): EAQVTQNPRYLITVTGKKLTVTCSQNMNHEYMSWYRQDPGLGLRQIYYSMNVEVTDKGDVPEGYKVSRKEKRNFPLILESPSPNQTSLYFCASSLGQGDSGANVLTFGAGSRLTVL.

The chain has TRBV30 and TRBJ2-4; 7 bases align to TRBD1. Trimming cost V 4 bases and J 6 bases; bases outside gene matches: 9. The V gene's germline CDR1 is GTSNPN and CDR2 SVGIG (reference sequence). The CDR3 totals 14 residues. The CDR3 sequence: CAWNPMGQSNIQYF. CDR3 bases: TGTGCCTGGAACCCTATGGGACAGTCAAACATTCAGTACTTC.